The clone carrying this TCR beta chain has at least ten counts. What it recognizes is unknown. Barcoded TCR alpha and TCR beta cDNA libraries with UMIs came from 5'RACE using constant-segment primers. TCRdb reprocessed the 5' RACE reads with MiXCR, giving one entry per CDR3 protein. The sample carries around 510,000 distinct CDR3 sequences, less than 25% recorded once. This entry is derived from a study of T-cell memory formation after mild COVID-19. Study results and limitations: Within pre-infection memory, some responding clones were found, suggesting cross-reactive memory joined. Contracting clones, day 15 to 85, had balanced CD4/CD8, and later expanders favored CD4+. Mainly in CM and EM were contracting CD4+ clones; CD8+ were in EMRA.

Sequenced: PBMCs or a T cell subset sorted from them (not recorded which). This TCR derives from an adult woman who had mild COVID-19 (a few samples of this study predate the infection). Cell type and time point are not known.

Written as DNA, the CDR3 is TGTGCCAGCAGTGGGCAGGGTGTTCAGCCCCAGCATTTT. Translating it yields CASSGQGVQPQHF. This sequence joins TRBV25-1 and TRBJ1-5; weak D call: TRBD1 (5 bases). Germline CDR1 and CDR2: MGHDK and SYGVNS. The CDR3 is 13 amino acids. V lost 4 bases, J lost 6 bases, and 10 bases lay in between.